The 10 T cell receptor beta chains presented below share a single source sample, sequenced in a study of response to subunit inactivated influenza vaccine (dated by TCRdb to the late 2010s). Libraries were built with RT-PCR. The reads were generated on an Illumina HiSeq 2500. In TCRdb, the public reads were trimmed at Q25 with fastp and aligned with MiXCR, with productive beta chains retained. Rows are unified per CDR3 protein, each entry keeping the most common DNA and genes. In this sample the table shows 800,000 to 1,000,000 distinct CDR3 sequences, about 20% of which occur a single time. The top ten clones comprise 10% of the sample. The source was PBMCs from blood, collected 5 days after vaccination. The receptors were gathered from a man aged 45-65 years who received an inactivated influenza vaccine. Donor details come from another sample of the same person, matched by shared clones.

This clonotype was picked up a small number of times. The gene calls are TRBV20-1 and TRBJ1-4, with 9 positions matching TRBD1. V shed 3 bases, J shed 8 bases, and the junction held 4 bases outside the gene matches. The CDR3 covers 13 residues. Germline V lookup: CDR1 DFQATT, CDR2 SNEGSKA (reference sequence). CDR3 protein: CSASGTGLEKLFF. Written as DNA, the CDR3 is TGCAGTGCTAGCGGGACAGGGCTCGAAAAACTGTTTTTT.

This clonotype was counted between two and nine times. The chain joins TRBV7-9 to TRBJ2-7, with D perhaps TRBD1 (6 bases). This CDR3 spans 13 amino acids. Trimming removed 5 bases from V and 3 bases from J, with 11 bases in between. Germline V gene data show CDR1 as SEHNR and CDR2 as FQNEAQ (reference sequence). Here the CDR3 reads CASSPRQVYEQYF. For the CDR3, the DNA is TGTGCCAGCAGCCCCCGACAGGTCTACGAGCAGTACTTC.

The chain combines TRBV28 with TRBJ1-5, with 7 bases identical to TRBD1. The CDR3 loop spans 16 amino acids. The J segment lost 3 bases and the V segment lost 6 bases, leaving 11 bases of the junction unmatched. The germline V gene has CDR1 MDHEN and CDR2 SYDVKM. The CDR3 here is CASRHGTATVNQPQHF. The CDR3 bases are TGTGCCAGCAGACACGGGACAGCCACAGTCAATCAGCCCCAGCATTTT.

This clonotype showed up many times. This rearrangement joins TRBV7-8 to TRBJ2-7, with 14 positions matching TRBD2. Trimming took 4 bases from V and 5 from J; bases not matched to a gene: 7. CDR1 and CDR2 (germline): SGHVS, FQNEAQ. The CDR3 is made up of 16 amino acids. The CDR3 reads CASSSSTSGRANEQYF. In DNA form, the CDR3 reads TGTGCCAGCAGCTCCTCGACTAGCGGGAGGGCCAACGAGCAGTACTTC.

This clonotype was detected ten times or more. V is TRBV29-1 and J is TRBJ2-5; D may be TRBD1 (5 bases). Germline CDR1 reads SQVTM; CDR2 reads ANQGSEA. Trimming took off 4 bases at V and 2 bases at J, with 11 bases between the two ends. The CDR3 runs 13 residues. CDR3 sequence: CSVAVTGQETQYF. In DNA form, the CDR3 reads TGCAGCGTTGCTGTTACAGGTCAAGAGACCCAGTACTTC. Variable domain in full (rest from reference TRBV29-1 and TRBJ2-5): SAVISQKPSRDICQRGTSLTIQCQVDSQVTMMFWYRQQPGQSLTLIATANQGSEATYESGFVIDKFPISRPNLTFSTLTVSNMSPEDSSIYLCSVAVTGQETQYFGPGTRLLVL.

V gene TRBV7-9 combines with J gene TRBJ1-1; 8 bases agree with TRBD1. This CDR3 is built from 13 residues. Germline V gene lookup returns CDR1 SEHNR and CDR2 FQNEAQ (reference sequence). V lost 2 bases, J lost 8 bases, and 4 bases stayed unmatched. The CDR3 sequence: CASSLRTGMEAFF. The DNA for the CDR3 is TGTGCCAGCAGCTTACGGACAGGGATGGAAGCTTTCTTT.

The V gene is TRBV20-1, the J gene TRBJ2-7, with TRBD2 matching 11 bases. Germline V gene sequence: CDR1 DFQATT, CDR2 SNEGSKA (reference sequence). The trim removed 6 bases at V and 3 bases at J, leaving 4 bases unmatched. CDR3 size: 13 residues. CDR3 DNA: TGCAGTGCCGTTAGCGGGAGGGACTACGAGCAGTACTTC. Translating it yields CSAVSGRDYEQYF.

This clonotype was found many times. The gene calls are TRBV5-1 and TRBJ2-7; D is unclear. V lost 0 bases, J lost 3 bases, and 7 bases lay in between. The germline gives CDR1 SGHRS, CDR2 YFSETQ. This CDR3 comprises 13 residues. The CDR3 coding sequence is TGCGCCAGCAGCTTGGCCCAGCACTACGAGCAGTACTTC. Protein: CASSLAQHYEQYF.

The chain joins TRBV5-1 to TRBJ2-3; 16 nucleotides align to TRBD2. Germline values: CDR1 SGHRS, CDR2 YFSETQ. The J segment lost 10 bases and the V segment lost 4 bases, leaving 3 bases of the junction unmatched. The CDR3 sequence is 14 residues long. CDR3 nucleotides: TGCGCCAGCAGCGGGACTAGCGGGGGGGCCCCGCAGTATTTT. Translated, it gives CASSGTSGGAPQYF. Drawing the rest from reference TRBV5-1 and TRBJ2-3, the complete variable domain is KAGVTQTPRYLIKTRGQQVTLSCSPISGHRSVSWYQQTPGQGLQFLFEYFSETQRNKGNFPGRFSGRQFSNSRSEMNVSTLELGDSALYLCASSGTSGGAPQYFGPGTRLTVL.

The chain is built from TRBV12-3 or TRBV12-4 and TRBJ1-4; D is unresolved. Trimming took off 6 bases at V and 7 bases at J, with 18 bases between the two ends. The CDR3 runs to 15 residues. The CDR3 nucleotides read TGTGCCAGCAGCCCGGGCCCTCTCGGTATTGAAAAACTGTTTTTT. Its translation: CASSPGPLGIEKLFF.